The next 32 T cell receptor beta chains were all read from a single sample in a study of patients and donors after allogeneic stem cell transplantation. MiXCR, run by TCRdb on the RT-PCR reads, gives a single entry per CDR3 protein. The table lists about a million distinct CDR3 sequences, more than 15% of them singletons. Sequencing used blood, either unsorted or a sorted T cell fraction (not recorded which). These receptors all stem from a human donor who was either an allogeneic HSCT recipient or a stem cell or donor lymphocyte infusion donor (not recorded which). It is not recorded whose cells these are; they may come from a transplant donor.

There are a few counts of this clonotype. CDR3 sequence reads: CASSQDRMGQGGYEQYF. The CDR3, as DNA: TGTGCCAGCAGCCAAGATCGTATGGGACAGGGGGGCTACGAGCAGTACTTC. V is TRBV3-1 and J is TRBJ2-7, with TRBD1 matching over 11 bases. The CDR3 consists of 17 residues. Germline values: CDR1 LGHDT, CDR2 YNNKEL (reference sequence). V trimming: 0 bases; J trimming: 3 bases; junction bases outside the gene matches: 7.

The sample holds a few counts of this clonotype. CDR3 DNA sequence: TGCGCCAGCAGCCAGCCACCTACAGGGAACACCGGGGAGCTGTTTTTT. Translating gives CASSQPPTGNTGELFF. The genes are TRBV4-1 and TRBJ2-2; maybe TRBD1 (5 bases). Germline CDR1 reads MGHRA; CDR2 reads YSYEKL. The CDR3 contains 16 residues. Between the trimmed V and J ends, which lost 3 bases and 1 base, there was a span of 12 bases.

The V and J genes are TRBV12-3 or TRBV12-4 and TRBJ2-7; 11 positions agree with TRBD2. This CDR3 region has 13 residues. Trimming cost V 6 bases and J 5 bases; bases outside gene matches: 3. As DNA, the CDR3 is TGTGCCAGCAGCCAACTAGCGGGGGACGAGCAGTACTTC. Encoded protein: CASSQLAGDEQYF.

V and J are TRBV30 and TRBJ1-2; no reliable D call. The V gene's germline CDR1 is GTSNPN and CDR2 SVGIG (reference sequence). The V end lost 7 bases, the J end lost 6 bases, and 12 bases lay between the germline ends. The CDR3 extends over 11 amino acids. In DNA form, the CDR3 reads TGTGCCTTACTTTTGGGGAATGGCTACACCTTC. Translated: CALLLGNGYTF. The whole variable domain, filled in from reference TRBV30 and TRBJ1-2, reads SQTIHQWPATLVQPVGSPLSLECTVEGTSNPNLYWYRQAAGRGLQLLFYSVGIGQISSEVPQNLSASRPQDRQFILSSKKLLLSDSGFYLCALLLGNGYTFGSGTRLTVV.

This clonotype was seen only a few times. The chain has TRBV25-1 and TRBJ1-1, with D uncertain. V gave up 3 bases and J gave up 7 bases, with 15 bases separating them. This CDR3 region has 14 residues. Germline CDR1 MGHDK, CDR2 SYGVNS. The CDR3 coding sequence is TGTGCCAGCAGTGATGATAGCAAACGAATTGAAGCTTTCTTT. It yields the protein CASSDDSKRIEAFF.

This clonotype was seen once. DNA for the CDR3: TGTGCCTACCGGGGGGAGACCCAGTACTTC. Protein product: CAYRGETQYF. V gene TRBV15 combines with J gene TRBJ2-5, with D possibly being TRBD2 (6 bases). This CDR3 region has 10 residues. Germline V gives CDR1 LNHNV, CDR2 YYDKDF (reference sequence). Trimming took off 11 bases at V and 5 bases at J, with 9 bases between the two ends.

The chain employs TRBV9 and TRBJ2-3; perhaps TRBD2 as D (5 bases). Trimming left V 1 base short and J 0 bases short, with 15 bases between. This CDR3 has 17 amino acids. Germline assignment: CDR1 SGDLS and CDR2 YYNGEE. CDR3: CASSVNLQRRSTDTQYF. The CDR3 DNA reads as TGTGCCAGCAGCGTAAACCTTCAGCGGCGCAGCACAGATACGCAGTATTTT.

The chain has TRBV7-8 and TRBJ2-3, with 14 bases aligning to TRBD2. The V gene end was trimmed by 5 bases and the J gene end by 2 bases; junction bases not matched to a gene: 12. The V gene's germline CDR1 is SGHVS and CDR2 FQNEAQ. The CDR3 is 19 amino acids. CDR3 nucleotide sequence: TGTGCCAGCAGCCTACGGACTAGCGGGGGGCCGGTCCACACAGATACGCAGTATTTT. Amino acids: CASSLRTSGGPVHTDTQYF.

This clonotype was seen more than once but under ten times. The chain links TRBV7-9 to TRBJ1-4; D not certain. V dropped 5 bases and J dropped 7 bases, with 8 bases sitting between them. This CDR3 contains 12 residues. The germline CDR1 and CDR2 sequences are SEHNR and FQNEAQ (reference sequence). The CDR3: CASSPMSEKLFF. For the CDR3, the DNA is TGTGCCAGCAGCCCCATGTCTGAAAAACTGTTTTTT.

Only a few counts were recorded for this clonotype. The V gene is TRBV5-1, the J gene TRBJ2-3, with 7 bases lining up with TRBD1. J was trimmed by 0 bases and V by 7 bases; bases with no gene match: 5. Germline CDR1 and CDR2: SGHRS and YFSETQ. The length of the CDR3 is 14 residues. The DNA of the CDR3 is TGCGCCAGCCGAGGGGGCTCTAGCACAGATACGCAGTATTTT. Residues: CASRGGSSTDTQYF.

This clonotype was counted only a few times. This chain joins TRBV5-1 and TRBJ2-5; TRBD1 matches at 9 bases. The junction had 6 bases not matched to a gene; V was cut back by 2 bases and J by 4 bases. The V gene's germline CDR1 is SGHRS and CDR2 YFSETQ. There are 15 residues in the CDR3. The CDR3 reads CASSFGTGISETQYF. The CDR3 region has the DNA TGCGCCAGCAGCTTCGGGACAGGGATCTCAGAGACCCAGTACTTC.

The rearrangement uses TRBV11-1 and TRBJ1-2; D uncertain. This CDR3 is 17 amino acids long. In germline, CDR1 is SGHAT, CDR2 FQDESV (reference sequence). Trimming cost V 1 base and J 4 bases, with 19 bases left between them. CDR3 loop: CASSLEGPAGPLYGYTF. The CDR3 region has the DNA TGTGCCAGCAGCTTAGAAGGCCCCGCCGGACCCCTCTATGGCTACACCTTC.

The genes are TRBV6-5 and TRBJ2-1, with 8 bases fitting TRBD2. This CDR3 region has 16 residues. CDR1 is MNHEY and CDR2 is SVGAGI in the germline V gene. Losses at the gene ends were 4 bases for V and 0 bases for J; bases not matched to a gene: 5. The CDR3 loop reads CASSSRSGSSYNEQFF. Here the CDR3 DNA reads TGTGCCAGCAGTTCAAGAAGCGGGAGCTCCTACAATGAGCAGTTCTTC.

This clonotype occurred many times. This chain connects TRBV2 to TRBJ2-2; no clear D. Germline values: CDR1 SNHLY, CDR2 FYNNEI. This CDR3 is built from 11 residues. Trimming removed 2 bases at V and 6 bases at J, with 1 base between. CDR3 in DNA: TGTGCCAGCAGTGAATCCGGGGAGCTGTTTTTT. Translated: CASSESGELFF.

This chain links TRBV12-3 or TRBV12-4 with TRBJ2-2, with 12 bases fitting TRBD2. This CDR3 is built from 16 residues. V was pared by 5 bases and J by 8 bases, with 9 bases of the junction left unmatched. Written as DNA, the CDR3 is TGTGCCAGCAGTGCGCGGACTAGCGGGACGGGTGGGGAGCTGTTTTTT. Translating it yields CASSARTSGTGGELFF.

V gene TRBV5-6 combines with J gene TRBJ2-3, with D perhaps TRBD1 (6 bases). CDR1 is SGHDT, CDR2 YYEEEE, per germline. This CDR3 is 13 amino acids long. The germline V and J ends were trimmed by 1 base and 4 bases, with 7 bases remaining between them. The DNA for the CDR3 is TGTGCCAGCAGCTTGACAGGGTCAGATACGCAGTATTTT. Protein sequence: CASSLTGSDTQYF.

There are many counts of this clonotype. CDR3 amino acids: CASSPTSGYTDTQYF. DNA of the CDR3: TGTGCCAGCAGCCCTACTAGCGGATACACAGATACGCAGTATTTT. The chain employs TRBV12-3 or TRBV12-4 and TRBJ2-3; 8 bases map to TRBD2. Trimming at V came to 6 bases and at J to 2 bases, leaving 7 bases not matched to a gene. CDR3 size: 15 residues.

The sample holds a few counts of this clonotype. The chain recombines TRBV5-1 with TRBJ2-2; D ambiguous. This CDR3 is 13 amino acids long. Germline CDR1 reads SGHRS; CDR2 reads YFSETQ. The ends were cut back, 2 bases at V and 6 bases at J, with 8 bases in the middle. CDR3 nucleotide sequence: TGCGCCAGCAGCTTCGTTCTTTCCGGGGAGCTGTTTTTT. Protein: CASSFVLSGELFF.

In this sample, this clonotype turned up many times. The chain is built from TRBV12-3 or TRBV12-4 and TRBJ2-3; 8 bases fit TRBD2. The J segment lost 6 bases and the V segment lost 5 bases, leaving 16 bases of the junction unmatched. The CDR3 runs to 17 residues. The CDR3 nucleotides read TGTGCCAGCAGTAACCTCCCCCCTAGCGGGTGGGACGATACGCAGTATTTT. It translates to CASSNLPPSGWDDTQYF.

This clonotype was observed a handful of times. V usage is TRBV7-2 and J usage is TRBJ1-6, with 7 bases aligning to TRBD1. Per the germline V gene, CDR1 is SGHTA and CDR2 is FQGNSA. The CDR3 has 14 residues. After removal of 5 bases from V and 10 bases from J, the junction contained 8 bases not matched to a gene. The chain's CDR3 is CASSPDRAKSPLHF. CDR3 DNA sequence: TGTGCCAGCAGCCCCGACAGGGCCAAATCACCCCTCCACTTT.

This clonotype was detected only a few times. V is TRBV5-6 and J is TRBJ2-7; TRBD2 is a possible D gene (6 bases). V lost 0 bases, J lost 9 bases, and 13 bases lay in between. CDR3 length: 13 residues. Germline V gene data show CDR1 as SGHDT and CDR2 as YYEEEE. CDR3 residues: CASSLGGSGVQYF. CDR3 nucleotides: TGTGCCAGCAGCTTGGGGGGCTCGGGGGTGCAGTACTTC.

This clonotype was observed a few times. The chain employs TRBV5-1 and TRBJ2-1; weak D call: TRBD2 (5 bases). This CDR3 spans 16 amino acids. V was trimmed by 4 bases and J by 6 bases, leaving 20 bases between them. Germline V gene data show CDR1 as SGHRS and CDR2 as YFSETQ. Here the CDR3 reads CASSQPGSPLFNEQFF. CDR3 in DNA: TGCGCCAGCAGCCAACCGGGATCACCCCTCTTCAATGAGCAGTTCTTC.

This chain connects TRBV11-2 to TRBJ1-1, with 7 bases that match TRBD1. This CDR3 has 17 residues. J was trimmed by 3 bases and V by 5 bases; bases with no gene match: 15. CDR1 is SGHAT and CDR2 is FQNNGV in the germline V gene. Here the CDR3 DNA reads TGTGCCAGCAGCCTACCGAGACAGGGACGGGCGCACACTGAAGCTTTCTTT. Its protein product is CASSLPRQGRAHTEAFF.

The chain uses TRBV5-6 and TRBJ1-5, with D possibly being TRBD1 (6 bases). There are 14 residues in the CDR3. Germline CDR1 SGHDT, CDR2 YYEEEE. V was shortened by 4 bases and J by 4 bases, with 12 bases between the two germline ends. CDR3 protein: CASSTGQNNQPQHF. For the CDR3, the DNA is TGTGCCAGCAGCACCGGACAGAATAATCAGCCCCAGCATTTT.

This clonotype was seen only a few times. The chain carries TRBV7-8 and TRBJ1-4, with 9 bases matching TRBD1. With V trimmed by 5 bases and J by 7 bases, 8 bases remained unmatched. The CDR3 is made up of 15 amino acids. CDR1 is SGHVS, CDR2 FQNEAQ, per germline. CDR3 in amino acids: CASSKNRDRVEKLFF. The CDR3 coding sequence is TGTGCCAGCAGCAAAAACCGGGACAGGGTTGAAAAACTGTTTTTT.

In this sample, this clonotype turned up a few times. The chain is built from TRBV6-2 or TRBV6-3 and TRBJ2-5; D could derive from TRBD1 or TRBD2 (6 bases each). The germline V gene has CDR1 MNHEY and CDR2 SVGEGT. The CDR3 covers 14 residues. Trimming pared 8 bases from V and 5 bases from J, leaving 18 bases between. CDR3 DNA sequence: TGTGCCAGCGACGGAGGGGGTGACGTTGAGACCCAGTACTTC. This gives the protein CASDGGGDVETQYF.

This clonotype was observed many times. J is TRBJ1-6 and V is TRBV7-2; no reliable D call. Trimming removed 6 bases at V and 6 bases at J, with 6 bases between. Germline V gene sequence: CDR1 SGHTA, CDR2 FQGNSA. The CDR3 consists of 12 residues. The CDR3 protein is CASSLVNSPLHF. The CDR3 DNA follows: TGTGCCAGCAGTTTGGTTAATTCACCCCTCCACTTT.

The chain uses TRBV27 and TRBJ2-7; either TRBD1 or TRBD2 may supply D (7 bases each). The CDR3 is 16 amino acids. Germline CDR1 MNHEY, CDR2 SMNVEV (reference sequence). The ends were cut back, 4 bases at V and 3 bases at J, with 19 bases in the middle. The CDR3 here is CASSSGYRGGGYEQYF. The DNA for the CDR3 is TGTGCCAGCAGTTCCGGATACAGGGGCGGGGGCTACGAGCAGTACTTC.

The V call is TRBV4-3, the J call TRBJ2-5, with 11 nucleotides matching TRBD1. CDR1 and CDR2 (germline): LGHNA, YSLEER. The CDR3 is made up of 16 amino acids. Trimming cost V 3 bases and J 5 bases; bases outside gene matches: 8. The CDR3 nucleotides read TGCGCCAGCAGCCAGATCCGGACAGGGGGCGGGGAGACCCAGTACTTC. Its translation is CASSQIRTGGGETQYF.

The genes are TRBV6-5 and TRBJ2-2, with unresolved D. Germline CDR1 and CDR2: MNHEY and SVGAGI. The ends were cut back, 4 bases at V and 2 bases at J, with 11 bases in the middle. The CDR3 extends over 15 amino acids. The DNA of the CDR3 is TGTGCCAGCAGTTCACCGGGCACCAACACCGGGGAGCTGTTTTTT. This sequence encodes CASSSPGTNTGELFF.

In its sample, this clonotype was seen a few times. V is TRBV12-3 or TRBV12-4 and J is TRBJ1-1; D perhaps matches TRBD1 (5 bases). The CDR3 is made up of 15 amino acids. V lost 5 bases to trimming and J lost 4 bases, with 17 bases between them. In nucleotides, the CDR3 is TGTGCCAGCAGTCAATCATCGGGGCCATTCACTGAAGCTTTCTTT. This gives the protein CASSQSSGPFTEAFF.

This chain connects TRBV20-1 to TRBJ2-3, with TRBD2 matching over 7 bases. CDR3 size: 16 residues. Germline loops: CDR1 DFQATT, CDR2 SNEGSKA (reference sequence). J lost 0 bases, V lost 5 bases, and 11 bases had no gene match. The DNA for the CDR3 is TGCAGTGCTGGAAAGTGGGGGGGGGGTAGCACAGATACGCAGTATTTT. Protein sequence: CSAGKWGGGSTDTQYF.